The sequence of this T cell receptor beta chain was determined in a study of technical replicates of blood from several donors. The CDR3 is 12 residues long. V was shortened by 7 bases and J by 0 bases, with 6 bases between the two germline ends. Germline V lookup: CDR1 SNHLY, CDR2 FYNNEI. The table came from immunoSEQ multiplex PCR; TCRdb's copy has only in-frame clones and leaves some out. Among about 88,000 clones listed, about 95% were seen once. The sample taken for sequencing was T cells isolated from PBMCs. V and J are TRBV2 and TRBJ2-5; D gene ambiguous. The sequence was collected from a human donor in good health. The DNA of the CDR3 is TGTGCCAGCAAGGAGAACCAAGAGACCCAGTACTTC. This sequence encodes CASKENQETQYF.